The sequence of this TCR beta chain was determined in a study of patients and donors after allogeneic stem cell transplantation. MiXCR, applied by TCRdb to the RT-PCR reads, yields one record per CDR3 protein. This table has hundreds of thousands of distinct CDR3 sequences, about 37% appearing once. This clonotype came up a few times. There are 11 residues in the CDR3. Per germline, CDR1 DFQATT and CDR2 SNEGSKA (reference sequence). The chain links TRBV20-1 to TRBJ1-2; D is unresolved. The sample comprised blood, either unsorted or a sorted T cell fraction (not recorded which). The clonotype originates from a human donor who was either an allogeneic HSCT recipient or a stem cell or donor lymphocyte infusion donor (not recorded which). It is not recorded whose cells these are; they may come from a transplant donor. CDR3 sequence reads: CSFLANYGYTF. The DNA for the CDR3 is TGCAGCTTTTTAGCTAACTATGGCTACACCTTC.